This entry concerns a single TCR beta chain. As yet, its antigen is unknown. Sorting of CD4+ cells into CD25+CD127- cells was performed for 4 to 6 patients. Those with alopecia areata gave lesional scalp punch biopsies and peripheral blood. Germline V gene sequence: CDR1 SGHRS, CDR2 YFSETQ. With 4 bases removed from V and 0 bases from J, the gap between germline ends came to 14 bases. CDR3 length: 15 residues. The entry originates in a study of CD8+ T cells in alopecia areata. Study-wide findings and caveats: Sharing of TCR sequences between patients (possibly for HLA-related reasons) was less clear than in mice. Researchers report lesional scalp, most notably alopecia totalis/universalis, outstripped normal scalp in clonality.

Reverse transcribed after extraction, RNA yielded cDNA as the sequencing template. Sequenced by immunoSEQ multiplex PCR; TCRdb stores in-frame clones only, minus some. The top ten clones hold under 3% of a sample with several thousand clones, about two thirds of them seen once. The sequence derives from a human donor with alopecia areata. The rearrangement links TRBV5-1 to TRBJ2-7; D is uncertain. The sample comprised CD4+ Tregs sorted from blood. CDR3 sequence reads: CASSIGRKASYEQYF. The CDR3 nucleotides read TGCGCCAGCAGCATAGGACGGAAGGCCTCCTACGAGCAGTACTTC.